Listed below are T cell receptor beta chains from one sample, sequenced in a study of CD8+ T cells in alopecia areata. The table came from immunoSEQ multiplex PCR; TCRdb's copy has only in-frame clones and leaves some out. The sample has 120,000 or so clones, 55% to 70% seen once. Sequencing input: CD4+ T cells sorted from blood. Receptors originate from a human donor in good health. The CDR3 runs from the conserved cysteine through the conserved F or W. A D gene is named only where the DNA matches it firmly. Part of the rows lack a size; the others show once, few, many or a class for expanded clones.

V gene	J gene	D gene	clone size	CDR3 protein	CDR3 DNA
TRBV5-1	TRBJ2-5	TRBD2	few	CASSLGTSNKDETQYF	TGCGCCAGCAGCTTAGGGACTAGCAATAAGGACGAGACCCAGTACTTC
TRBV2	TRBJ2-1	TRBD2	NA	CASSEGGLAGSSYNEQFF	TGTGCCAGCAGTGAAGGCGGACTAGCGGGGAGCTCCTACAATGAGCAGTTCTTC
TRBV10-2	TRBJ1-6	NA	NA	CASSEGPRGSPLHF	TGCGCCAGCAGTGAAGGGCCTCGCGGGTCACCCCTCCACTTT
TRBV29-1	TRBJ1-1	NA	NA	CSVGDRGFTEAFF	TGCAGCGTTGGAGATCGGGGGTTCACTGAAGCTTTCTTT
TRBV18	TRBJ2-1	NA	few	CASSSRLGNEQFF	TGTGCCAGCTCATCAAGACTAGGCAATGAGCAGTTCTTC
TRBV6-5	TRBJ2-5	NA	NA	CASSFRRGPQETQYF	TGTGCCAGCAGTTTTAGGCGGGGGCCTCAAGAGACCCAGTACTTC
TRBV4-1	TRBJ1-1	NA	NA	CASSQARPGGTEAFF	TGCGCCAGCAGCCAAGCCCGCCCCGGGGGGACTGAAGCTTTCTTT
TRBV5-1	TRBJ1-2	NA	NA	CASSEINGGYTF	TGCGCCAGCAGCGAGATCAATGGTGGCTACACCTTC
TRBV5-1	TRBJ2-5	TRBD1	few	CASSSGQGSLWGETQYF	TGCGCCAGCAGCTCCGGACAGGGTTCGTTGTGGGGAGAGACCCAGTACTTC
TRBV10-3	TRBJ2-5	TRBD2	NA	CAISEGLAGETQYF	TGTGCCATCAGTGAGGGACTAGCTGGGGAGACCCAGTACTTC
TRBV5-6	TRBJ2-5	TRBD2	NA	CASSSGLAGGGEETQYF	TGTGCCAGCAGCTCCGGACTAGCGGGGGGTGGAGAAGAGACCCAGTACTTC
TRBV18	TRBJ2-1	NA	few	CASSLTSSHEQFF	TGTGCCAGCTCGCTGACTAGTTCTCATGAGCAGTTCTTC
TRBV4-1	TRBJ2-7	NA	NA	CASSPRPFSYEQYF	TGCGCCAGCAGCCCCCGGCCCTTCTCCTACGAGCAGTACTTC
TRBV7-2	TRBJ1-5	NA	NA	CASSTVYDQPQHF	TGTGCCAGCAGCACAGTCTATGATCAGCCCCAGCATTTT
TRBV6-6	TRBJ2-2	NA	NA	CASRENTGELFF	TGTGCCAGCAGGGAGAACACCGGGGAGCTGTTTTTT